The 19 T cell receptor beta chains listed next were all sequenced from one sample in a study of blood T cell repertoires in COVID-19. Profiled with immunoSEQ multiplex PCR; TCRdb holds only in-frame clones, not every one. The sample has over 65,000 clones, 65% to 90% seen once. The sample taken for sequencing was peripheral blood. These receptors all stem from a man older than 75 with acute or convalescent COVID-19.

Many counts were recorded for this clone. The rearrangement uses TRBV30 and TRBJ1-6; 7 nucleotides agree with TRBD1. J was trimmed by 6 bases and V by 3 bases; bases with no gene match: 2. The CDR3 has 13 amino acids. Germline values: CDR1 GTSNPN, CDR2 SVGIG (reference sequence). CDR3 nucleotide sequence: TGTGCCTGGAGCCGGGACAGTAATTCACCCCTCCACTTT. Its protein product is CAWSRDSNSPLHF.

This chain links TRBV9 with TRBJ2-7; 7 bases are shared with TRBD2. V was pared by 0 bases and J by 7 bases, with 10 bases of the junction left unmatched. The CDR3 has 15 residues. CDR1 and CDR2 (germline): SGDLS, YYNGEE. The CDR3 DNA reads TGTGCCAGCAGCGTAGCTTCCGCGGGAGTGAGAGAGCAGTACTTC. This gives the protein CASSVASAGVREQYF.

This rearrangement joins TRBV6-1 to TRBJ2-4; D may be TRBD1 (6 bases). The CDR3 length is 14 residues. Germline assignment: CDR1 MNHNS and CDR2 SASEGT. V lost 3 bases to trimming and J lost 1 base, with 7 bases between them. The CDR3 sequence: CASSEGHAKNIQYF. The CDR3 DNA sequence: TGTGCCAGCAGTGAGGGACATGCCAAAAACATTCAGTACTTC.

This clone came up many times. This chain joins TRBV2 and TRBJ1-5, with no clear D. Between the trimmed V and J ends, which lost 2 bases and 6 bases, there was a span of 8 bases. The CDR3 is 13 residues long. Germline V gene sequence: CDR1 SNHLY, CDR2 FYNNEI. In DNA form, the CDR3 reads TGTGCCAGCAGTGAACAGGAGGGTCAGCCCCAGCATTTT. It translates to CASSEQEGQPQHF.

The V and J genes are TRBV28 and TRBJ2-1, with a tentative D call TRBD2 (7 bases). This CDR3 has 12 amino acids. Germline V lookup: CDR1 MDHEN, CDR2 SYDVKM. The germline V and J ends were trimmed by 10 bases and 8 bases, with 15 bases remaining between them. This CDR3 is CATGGGGDEQFF. CDR3 DNA: TGTGCCACCGGGGGCGGGGGCGATGAGCAGTTCTTC.

The genes are TRBV28 and TRBJ2-5, with TRBD2 matching over 9 bases. The V gene end was trimmed by 4 bases and the J gene end by 4 bases; junction bases not matched to a gene: 4. Per the germline V gene, CDR1 is MDHEN and CDR2 is SYDVKM. The CDR3 runs to 14 residues. CDR3: CASSSPGLAETQYF. The DNA of the CDR3 is TGTGCCAGCAGTTCCCCGGGACTAGCAGAGACCCAGTACTTC.

The rearrangement joins TRBV6-5 to TRBJ1-5; the D is unclear. Looked up from germline, CDR1 is MNHEY and CDR2 is SVGAGI. V shed 7 bases and J shed 1 base, with 8 bases lying between them. The CDR3 is made up of 13 amino acids. CDR3 residues: CASTRNSNQPQHF. The CDR3 region has the DNA TGTGCCAGCACGCGTAACAGCAATCAGCCCCAGCATTTT.

The chain employs TRBV18 and TRBJ1-1, with D uncertain. Between the trimmed V and J ends, which lost 4 bases and 3 bases, there was a span of 12 bases. The CDR3 spans 14 residues. The germline V gene encodes CDR1 KGHSH and CDR2 LQKENI. The CDR3, as DNA: TGTGCCAGCTCACGTAACCGAGATGACACTGAAGCTTTCTTT. It is translated as CASSRNRDDTEAFF.

The CDR3 here is CASSPTGATQYF. CDR3 in DNA: TGTGCCAGCAGTCCGACAGGGGCGACGCAGTATTTT. The rearrangement joins TRBV28 to TRBJ2-3; TRBD1 matches at 8 bases. V shed 5 bases, J shed 9 bases, and the junction held 4 bases outside the gene matches. This CDR3 spans 12 amino acids. Germline loops: CDR1 MDHEN, CDR2 SYDVKM.

The chain recombines TRBV10-3 with TRBJ1-5; D ambiguous. Looked up from germline, CDR1 is ENHRY and CDR2 is SYGVKD. Trimming removed 3 bases from V and 1 base from J, with 7 bases in between. CDR3 size: 14 residues. CDR3 in DNA: TGTGCCATCAGTGACAGGAAGAGCAATCAGCCCCAGCATTTT. Its translation: CAISDRKSNQPQHF.

This clone came up a few times. The chain recombines TRBV2 with TRBJ2-2; a possible D gene is TRBD2 (6 bases). With 5 bases removed from V and 6 bases from J, the gap between germline ends came to 22 bases. In germline, CDR1 is SNHLY, CDR2 FYNNEI. The CDR3 sequence is 17 residues long. The CDR3 loop is CASSKLAGQLTAGELFF. In DNA form, the CDR3 reads TGTGCCAGCAGTAAACTAGCCGGACAATTAACCGCCGGGGAGCTGTTTTTT.

The CDR3 loop reads CASSSQAEYEQYF. The CDR3 region has the DNA TGTGCCAGCAGTTCACAGGCGGAGTACGAGCAGTACTTC. This chain connects TRBV27 to TRBJ2-7, with D possibly matching TRBD1 (5 bases). Germline V gene lookup returns CDR1 MNHEY and CDR2 SMNVEV (reference sequence). V lost 4 bases, J lost 4 bases, and 11 bases lay in between. This CDR3 contains 13 residues.

The chain has TRBV27 and TRBJ2-7; 11 bases line up with TRBD1. Unmatched junction bases numbered 6, after V lost 3 bases and J lost 8 bases. The germline V gene has CDR1 MNHEY and CDR2 SMNVEV (reference sequence). The CDR3 is 14 amino acids. The DNA for the CDR3 is TGTGCCAGCAGTTTCTTGGACAGGGGGCGAAAGCAGTACTTC. Its protein is CASSFLDRGRKQYF.

The genes are TRBV10-3 and TRBJ2-1; 9 bases line up with TRBD2. V trimming: 0 bases; J trimming: 4 bases; junction bases outside the gene matches: 7. The CDR3 consists of 17 residues. Germline-derived CDR1 and CDR2 are ENHRY and SYGVKD. CDR3 coding DNA: TGTGCCATCAGTGAGTCGAGTTCTAGCGGGGATTACAATGAGCAGTTCTTC. This sequence encodes CAISESSSSGDYNEQFF.

This chain links TRBV5-1 with TRBJ1-1; D gene uncertain. Trimming took 1 base from V and 3 from J, leaving 16 bases between them. This CDR3 has 16 residues. Germline loops: CDR1 SGHRS, CDR2 YFSETQ. CDR3 residues: CASSLLPPGSDTEAFF. In DNA form, the CDR3 reads TGCGCCAGCAGCTTGCTCCCCCCCGGTTCTGACACTGAAGCTTTCTTT. The full variable domain, with the rest looked up from reference TRBV5-1 and TRBJ1-1, is KAGVTQTPRYLIKTRGQQVTLSCSPISGHRSVSWYQQTPGQGLQFLFEYFSETQRNKGNFPGRFSGRQFSNSRSEMNVSTLELGDSALYLCASSLLPPGSDTEAFFGQGTRLTVV.

The V gene is TRBV5-5, the J gene TRBJ2-3; D might be TRBD1 (6 bases). Trimming took 0 bases from V and 3 from J, leaving 20 bases between them. The germline V gene has CDR1 SGHKS and CDR2 YYEKEE (reference sequence). The CDR3 is 18 residues long. The CDR3 sequence: CASSLESPEQGLTDTQYF. The CDR3 DNA follows: TGTGCCAGCAGCTTGGAGTCGCCAGAACAGGGTTTGACAGATACGCAGTATTTT.

J is TRBJ2-7 and V is TRBV15; 9 positions match TRBD2. This CDR3 comprises 16 residues. V gave up 0 bases and J gave up 6 bases; unmatched junction bases: 9. Per germline, CDR1 LNHNV and CDR2 YYDKDF (reference sequence). The CDR3, as DNA: TGTGCCACCAGCAGAGATTTTATAGCGGGAGATGCCGAGCAGTACTTC. This encodes CATSRDFIAGDAEQYF. Looking up the rest from reference TRBV15 and TRBJ2-7 gives the full variable domain: DAMVIQNPRYQVTQFGKPVTLSCSQTLNHNVMYWYQQKSSQAPKLLFHYYDKDFNNEADTPDNFQSRRPNTSFCFLDIRSPGLGDTAMYLCATSRDFIAGDAEQYFGPGTRLTVT.

The chain employs TRBV28 and TRBJ1-1; D not resolved. V lost 3 bases and J 1 base, leaving 6 bases between the germline ends. Germline V gene sequence: CDR1 MDHEN, CDR2 SYDVKM. There are 13 residues in the CDR3. The CDR3 nucleotides read TGTGCCAGCAGTTTGTACAGGAACACTGAAGCTTTCTTT. The encoded protein is CASSLYRNTEAFF.

This clone was recorded only once. The rearrangement links TRBV10-3 to TRBJ2-7, with 8 bases that match TRBD2. The V and J ends lost 10 bases and 0 bases, in that order; junction bases with no gene match: 17. Germline assignment: CDR1 ENHRY and CDR2 SYGVKD. The CDR3 sequence is 17 residues long. DNA for the CDR3: TGTGCCACCTCAGCGGGAGAAGGTAGATTAAGCTCCTACGAGCAGTACTTC. Translation: CATSAGEGRLSSYEQYF.